Sequencing of this T cell receptor (beta chain) was carried out in a study of shared clonotypes between healthy human individuals. This CDR3 comprises 13 residues. J gave up 7 bases and V 3 bases, and 1 base lay outside the gene matches. CDR1 and CDR2 (germline): MNHEY, SMNVEV (reference sequence). Naive CD8 cells, CD45RO-negative and positively selected for CCR7, excluded terminally differentiated effector memory CD45RA+ cells. Clones were sequenced by immunoSEQ multiplex PCR, and TCRdb holds only the in-frame ones, with some missing. Of some 2.1 million clones listed, around 93% were seen once; the top ten hold approximately 1.6%.

Sequenced input: naive CD8+ T cells from PBMCs. V gene TRBV27 combines with J gene TRBJ2-3; 10 bases are a match to TRBD2. The origin of this receptor is a young man in good health. Some clones in this sample may be carry-over from other donors' samples. This CDR3 reads CASSLGLANTQYF. DNA of the CDR3: TGTGCCAGCAGTTTGGGACTAGCGAATACGCAGTATTTT.